This TCR beta chain was sequenced during a study of blood T cells in healthy people across ages. Germline CDR1 and CDR2: SGHTA and FQGNSA. The CDR3 spans 13 residues. Deletions cut 1 base from V and 5 bases from J, with 8 bases between. It was with a sample-barcoded 5' primer and a J-beta primer mix that a second PCR of roughly 6 to 11 cycles was run. TCRdb recomputed calls from the 5' RACE reads with MiXCR, one row per CDR3 protein. The table records roughly 680,000 distinct CDR3 sequences, under 25% of them present only once. The material sequenced was blood. V gene TRBV7-2 combines with J gene TRBJ2-5; D gene uncertain. The TCR comes from a man aged 65 to 85 in good health. The CDR3 protein is CASSLDLWETQYF. The CDR3, as DNA: TGTGCCAGCAGCTTAGACCTTTGGGAGACCCAGTACTTC.